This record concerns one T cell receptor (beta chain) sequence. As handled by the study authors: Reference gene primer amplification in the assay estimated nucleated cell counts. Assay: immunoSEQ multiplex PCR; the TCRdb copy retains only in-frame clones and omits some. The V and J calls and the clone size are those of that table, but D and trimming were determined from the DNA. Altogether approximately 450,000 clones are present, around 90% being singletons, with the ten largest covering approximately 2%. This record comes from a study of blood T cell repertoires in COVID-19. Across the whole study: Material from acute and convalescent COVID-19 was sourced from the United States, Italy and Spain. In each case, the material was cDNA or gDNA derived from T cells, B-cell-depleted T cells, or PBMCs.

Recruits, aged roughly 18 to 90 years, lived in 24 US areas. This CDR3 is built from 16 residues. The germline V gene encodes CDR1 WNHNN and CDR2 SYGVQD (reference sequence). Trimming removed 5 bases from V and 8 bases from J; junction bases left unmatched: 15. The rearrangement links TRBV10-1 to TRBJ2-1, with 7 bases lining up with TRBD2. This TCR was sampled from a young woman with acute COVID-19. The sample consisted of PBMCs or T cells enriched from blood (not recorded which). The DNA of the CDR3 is TGCGCCAGCAGTACCCCGTTGGGCGGGAGCAGGGATGAGCAGTTCTTC. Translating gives CASSTPLGGSRDEQFF.